This T cell receptor beta chain was identified in a study of human T cells and chemical hapten exposure. About the study: Doses of diphenylcyclopropenone went to the patients' scalps weekly throughout the approximately 22-week study.

This clonotype showed up many times. The antigen remains unidentified. Specified time point: pre-sensitization, week 0. The treatment denotes: therapeutic diphenylcyclopropenone sensitization with weekly scalp DPC. This CDR3 has 13 residues. Per germline, CDR1 KGHSH and CDR2 LQKENI. The V end lost 1 base, the J end lost 8 bases, and 6 bases lay between the germline ends. MiXCR, applied by TCRdb to the RACE reads, yields one record per CDR3 protein. This table has tens of thousands of distinct CDR3 sequences, over 9% appearing once. Study-wide results and caveats: DPC sensitization produced no change in TCRs with frequency above 1 in 1000.

This chain uses TRBV18 with TRBJ1-6; D gene uncertain. Sequenced material: whole blood, taken in connection with sensitization to the hapten diphenylcyclopropenone (DPC). The origin of this receptor is a man between 35 and 55 years old with alopecia areata. Some clones in this sample may be carry-over from other donors' samples. CDR3 coding DNA: TGTGCCAGCTCACCACGACGGGATTCACCCCTCCACTTT. It encodes CASSPRRDSPLHF.